This TCR beta chain appears in the sequencing data of a study of cytomegalovirus exposure and HLA in healthy donors. While the first cohort had 600 to 800 subjects, the donors belonged to the separate validation cohort of more than 95 subjects. The data were produced by immunoSEQ multiplex PCR, yet TCRdb's version contains in-frame clones alone and is incomplete. The table includes tens of thousands of clones, 90% to 97% detected once. Looked up from germline, CDR1 is SGHDT and CDR2 is YYEEEE. The J segment lost 1 base and the V segment lost 4 bases, leaving 3 bases of the junction unmatched. The CDR3 has 17 residues. The table lists this clone with a count of one.

Sequencing used PBMCs. The chain carries TRBV5-6 and TRBJ2-1; 15 positions agree with TRBD2. This receptor was obtained from a man between 18 and 29 years old in good health and CMV-seropositive. CDR3 protein: CASSLGLAGGSYNEQFF. For the CDR3, the DNA is TGTGCCAGCAGCCTGGGACTAGCGGGAGGTTCCTACAATGAGCAGTTCTTC.